Following are 14 T cell receptor beta chains from one sample sequenced in a study of T-cell memory formation after mild COVID-19. One entry per CDR3 protein results from TCRdb running MiXCR on the 5' RACE reads. The sample shows hundreds of thousands of distinct CDR3 sequences, 8.2% of them seen only once. The sample taken for sequencing was PBMCs or a T cell subset sorted from them (not recorded which). All receptors derive from a man in his late teens or twenties who had mild COVID-19 (a few samples of this study predate the infection). Cell type and time point are not known.

V usage is TRBV20-1 and J usage is TRBJ2-7, with D uncertain. CDR3 length: 11 residues. Germline values: CDR1 DFQATT, CDR2 SNEGSKA (reference sequence). Deletions cut 7 bases from V and 3 bases from J, with 10 bases between. The CDR3 coding sequence is TGCAGTGGGTCCGGTGTCTACGAGCAGTACTTC. It yields the protein CSGSGVYEQYF.

This clonotype was detected many times. The chain carries TRBV12-3 or TRBV12-4 and TRBJ2-1, with 9 bases lining up with TRBD1. This CDR3 spans 14 amino acids. Losses at the gene ends were 3 bases for V and 6 bases for J; bases not matched to a gene: 3. The CDR3 region is CASSFSDRGNEQFF. The CDR3 DNA reads TGTGCCAGCAGTTTTTCGGACAGGGGCAATGAGCAGTTCTTC.

This clonotype occurred a few times. J is TRBJ1-6 and V is TRBV7-2; D unresolved. CDR1 and CDR2 from the germline V gene are SGHTA and FQGNSA. Deletions cut 4 bases from V and 14 bases from J, with 12 bases between. The CDR3 consists of 12 residues. This CDR3 reads CASSSPNWALHF. CDR3 in DNA: TGTGCCAGCAGCTCCCCTAATTGGGCCCTCCACTTT. Full variable domain (missing parts from reference TRBV7-2 and TRBJ1-6): GAGVSQSPSNKVTEKGKDVELRCDPISGHTALYWYRQSLGQGLEFLIYFQGNSAPDKSGLPSDRFSAERTGGSVSTLTIQRTQQEDSAVYLCASSSPNWALHFGNGTRLTVT.

This chain connects TRBV12-3 or TRBV12-4 to TRBJ1-4; D ambiguous. Trimming took 3 bases from V and 8 from J, leaving 16 bases between them. The CDR3 length is 15 residues. DNA of the CDR3: TGTGCCAGCAGTTTGAGAGGGTCCAGAGGGGAAAAACTGTTTTTT. This sequence encodes CASSLRGSRGEKLFF.

This clonotype showed up many times. The chain recombines TRBV20-1 with TRBJ1-1, with TRBD1 matching 7 bases. The trim removed 1 base at V and 4 bases at J, leaving 6 bases unmatched. CDR3 length: 14 residues. The germline CDR1 and CDR2 sequences are DFQATT and SNEGSKA (reference sequence). The CDR3 bases are TGCAGTGCTAGAGCCCCCGGGACAGCCACTGAAGCTTTCTTT. Amino acid sequence: CSARAPGTATEAFF.

This chain connects TRBV28 to TRBJ2-1, with a weak D call TRBD2 (6 bases). Germline assignment: CDR1 MDHEN and CDR2 SYDVKM. Trimming took 5 bases from V and 9 from J, leaving 20 bases between them. This CDR3 region has 15 residues. Here the CDR3 DNA reads TGTGCCAGCAGTCTGGGGGGAACAGGAGGGAGTGAGCAGTTCTTC. Its protein is CASSLGGTGGSEQFF.

Here the CDR3 DNA reads TGTGCCAGCAGCAAAGGTGACAGGACTAGACTCCTCGGTTTCACAGATACGCAGTATTTT. It specifies CASSKGDRTRLLGFTDTQYF. The chain couples TRBV21-1 to TRBJ2-3; the table's D call of TRBD2 was not tested on the DNA. TRBV21-1 is a pseudogene. The CDR3 extends over 20 amino acids.

The rearrangement uses TRBV7-2 and TRBJ1-3; no clear D. The CDR3 is 14 amino acids. Germline loops: CDR1 SGHTA, CDR2 FQGNSA. Trimming took 5 bases from V and 0 from J, leaving 8 bases between them. CDR3 in amino acids: CASSRQNSGNTIYF. DNA for the CDR3: TGTGCCAGCAGCCGGCAGAACTCTGGAAACACCATATATTTT. The full variable domain, completed using reference TRBV7-2 and TRBJ1-3, is GAGVSQSPSNKVTEKGKDVELRCDPISGHTALYWYRQSLGQGLEFLIYFQGNSAPDKSGLPSDRFSAERTGGSVSTLTIQRTQQEDSAVYLCASSRQNSGNTIYFGEGSWLTVV.

This chain uses TRBV5-1 with TRBJ2-2; D is perhaps TRBD1 or TRBD2 (5 bases each). CDR1 and CDR2 from the germline V gene are SGHRS and YFSETQ. There are 16 residues in the CDR3. V was pared by 0 bases and J by 1 base, with 10 bases between. The CDR3 region is CASSLEVGVNTGELFF. CDR3 sequence (DNA): TGCGCCAGCAGCTTGGAAGTGGGGGTGAACACCGGGGAGCTGTTTTTT.

V usage is TRBV5-1 and J usage is TRBJ1-1, with D possibly TRBD1 on 6 matching bases. The germline V gene has CDR1 SGHRS and CDR2 YFSETQ. V shed 2 bases and J shed 1 base, with 15 bases lying between them. The CDR3 totals 16 residues. This chain's CDR3 is CASSFMPGGRNTEAFF. CDR3 coding DNA: TGCGCCAGCAGCTTCATGCCGGGGGGCCGGAACACTGAAGCTTTCTTT. Supplemented by reference TRBV5-1 and TRBJ1-1, the full variable domain reads KAGVTQTPRYLIKTRGQQVTLSCSPISGHRSVSWYQQTPGQGLQFLFEYFSETQRNKGNFPGRFSGRQFSNSRSEMNVSTLELGDSALYLCASSFMPGGRNTEAFFGQGTRLTVV.

V usage is TRBV7-6 and J usage is TRBJ2-2, with 15 positions matching TRBD2. This CDR3 comprises 17 residues. V gave up 6 bases and J gave up 0 bases; unmatched junction bases: 2. CDR1 and CDR2 (germline): SGHVS, FNYEAQ. DNA for the CDR3: TGTGCCAGCAGACGGACTAGCGGGGGGGCGAACACCGGGGAGCTGTTTTTT. The encoded protein is CASRRTSGGANTGELFF.

This clonotype was detected a few times. This chain connects TRBV15 to TRBJ2-3; D is ambiguous. CDR1 and CDR2 (germline): LNHNV, YYDKDF (reference sequence). The CDR3 extends over 14 amino acids. Trimming took off 0 bases at V and 1 base at J, with 5 bases between the two ends. CDR3: CATSRDLGTDTQYF. CDR3 coding DNA: TGTGCCACCAGCAGAGACCTGGGCACAGATACGCAGTATTTT.

The table lists this clonotype with a few counts. V gene TRBV7-9 combines with J gene TRBJ2-7; D call uncertain. CDR3 length equals 12 residues. The V gene's germline CDR1 is SEHNR and CDR2 FQNEAQ (reference sequence). With 7 bases removed from V and 4 bases from J, the gap between germline ends came to 11 bases. CDR3 residues: CASTSLDYEQYF. The DNA of the CDR3 is TGTGCCAGCACCTCCTTAGATTACGAGCAGTACTTC.

This clonotype was recorded a few times. The V gene is TRBV20-1, the J gene TRBJ2-5; 8 nucleotides agree with TRBD1. Per germline, CDR1 DFQATT and CDR2 SNEGSKA (reference sequence). The CDR3 extends over 12 amino acids. Trimming took 6 bases from V and 3 from J; bases not matched to a gene: 3. In DNA form, the CDR3 reads TGCAGTGCAGTGACAGGGGAAGAGACCCAGTACTTC. Protein product: CSAVTGEETQYF.